This TCR beta chain was obtained from a study of Graves' ophthalmopathy and Graves' hyperthyroidism. This clonotype was counted ten times or more. RNA transcripts served as template for amplifying TCR beta CDR3 sequences. First-round RT-PCR employed HTBI primers, with a second-round multiplex PCR after it. TCRdb processed the multiplex PCR reads anew with MiXCR; each CDR3 protein has one entry. In the table there are under 350,000 distinct CDR3 sequences, about a sixth of which are singletons. Patients were diagnosed from clinical symptoms, serum thyroxine, TRAb, thyroid ultrasound and orbital computed tomography. A volume of 10 ml of fresh peripheral blood supplied the PBMCs. The CDR3 is 13 residues long. The germline CDR1 and CDR2 sequences are GTSNPN and SVGIG (reference sequence). The V and J ends lost 2 bases and 0 bases respectively, with 8 bases between them.

The chain links TRBV30 to TRBJ2-7; D remains ambiguous. The source is an adult man with Graves' ophthalmopathy. Source material: peripheral blood. The CDR3 nucleotides read TGTGCCTGGAGTCCAGCAGACTCCTACGAGCAGTACTTC. Protein sequence: CAWSPADSYEQYF.